The 21 T cell receptor beta chains listed next were all sequenced from one sample in a study of blood T cell repertoires in COVID-19 (dated by TCRdb to 2019 to 2021). The method behind the library was the immunoSEQ multiplex PCR assay. As stored in TCRdb, this immuneACCESS dataset retains in-frame rearrangements with V and J assigned. A fraction of the clones does not appear; measured against another copy, unresolved V genes explain less than half of the discrepancy, and the remainder lacks a known reason. This sample is represented by around 270,000 clones; around 85% of them were singletons. The ten largest make up about 4.3% of the sample. The sample comprised PBMCs or T cells enriched from blood (not recorded which). These receptors all stem from a woman in her twenties or thirties who had recovered from COVID-19.

This chain uses TRBV6-6 with TRBJ1-6; 7 bases fit TRBD1. The ends lost 6 bases at V and 6 bases at J; junction bases unmatched: 8. This CDR3 has 15 amino acids. Germline CDR1 MNHNY, CDR2 SVGAGI (reference sequence). DNA for the CDR3: TGTGCCAGCAGCGACCGACAGGGTTCTAATTCACCCCTCCACTTT. It is translated as CASSDRQGSNSPLHF.

This clone was picked up one time. This rearrangement joins TRBV28 to TRBJ1-1, with TRBD1 matching over 7 bases. CDR3 length equals 14 residues. Germline loops: CDR1 MDHEN, CDR2 SYDVKM. The ends lost 6 bases at V and 5 bases at J; junction bases unmatched: 9. The CDR3 protein is CASSPRQGWTEAFF. CDR3 nucleotide sequence: TGTGCCAGCAGCCCGAGACAGGGATGGACTGAAGCTTTCTTT.

V is TRBV5-6 and J is TRBJ2-7, with D possibly being TRBD1 (6 bases). Germline lookup yields CDR1 SGHDT and CDR2 YYEEEE. The CDR3 totals 15 residues. Trimming shortened V by 4 bases and J by 5 bases, and 19 bases separated the two germline ends. For the CDR3, the DNA is TGTGCCAGCAGCCAGAGTGTGGTGTACAGGGACGAGCAGTACTTC. Translation: CASSQSVVYRDEQYF.

This clone has only one observation. The rearrangement joins TRBV10-2 to TRBJ2-1; 12 bases line up with TRBD2. There are 17 residues in the CDR3. CDR1 is WSHSY and CDR2 is SAAADI in the germline V gene. V lost 3 bases to trimming and J lost 5 bases; unmatched junction nucleotides: 8. As DNA, the CDR3 is TGCGCCAGCAGTGAAGTCCTGAGGACTAGCGGGAACAATGAGCAGTTCTTC. Translating gives CASSEVLRTSGNNEQFF.

This clone came up once. The genes are TRBV7-9 and TRBJ1-1; D might be TRBD1 (5 bases). The CDR3 is 16 amino acids. V lost 1 base and J lost 1, with 13 bases in between. Germline CDR1 and CDR2: SEHNR and FQNEAQ (reference sequence). CDR3 DNA: TGTGCCAGCAGCTTAGTCAGTCAGGGTCCGAACACTGAAGCTTTCTTT. This translates into CASSLVSQGPNTEAFF.

This chain links TRBV15 with TRBJ2-6; D is possibly TRBD1 (6 bases). The CDR3 has 15 residues. The V gene lost 5 bases and the J gene lost 0 bases, with 8 bases spanning the gap. Germline V gives CDR1 LNHNV, CDR2 YYDKDF (reference sequence). CDR3 bases: TGTGCCACCAGCGGACAGTTCTCTGGGGCCAACGTCCTGACTTTC. It yields the protein CATSGQFSGANVLTF.

The chain uses TRBV3-1 (or the pseudogene TRBV3-2) and TRBJ2-1; the match to TRBD2 covers 8 bases. Trimming at V came to 5 bases and at J to 9 bases, leaving 15 bases not matched to a gene. The germline V gene has CDR1 LGHDT and CDR2 YNNKEL (reference sequence). This CDR3 comprises 16 residues. The CDR3 loop reads CASSSSAGVKFGEQFF. CDR3 sequence (DNA): TGTGCCAGCAGCTCGTCAGCGGGAGTGAAATTCGGTGAGCAGTTCTTC.

The chain carries TRBV7-8 and TRBJ1-5; D perhaps matches TRBD1 (5 bases). CDR3 length: 16 residues. V was pared by 5 bases and J by 3 bases, with 17 bases between. Germline V gene sequence: CDR1 SGHVS, CDR2 FQNEAQ. The CDR3: CASSPNTGEYNQPQHF. CDR3 DNA sequence: TGTGCCAGCAGCCCCAACACAGGCGAGTACAATCAGCCCCAGCATTTT.

Here the CDR3 DNA reads TGTGCCAGCAGTTCCCCCATGGACAGAACAAGGCGCGAGCGGACTGAAGCTTTCTTT. This codes for CASSSPMDRTRRERTEAFF. This chain links TRBV28 with TRBJ1-1, with D possibly matching TRBD1 (6 bases). Germline-derived CDR1 and CDR2 are MDHEN and SYDVKM. The CDR3 spans 19 residues. Trimming shortened V by 4 bases and J by 5 bases, and 29 bases separated the two germline ends.

This chain uses TRBV7-2 with TRBJ2-1, with a weak D call TRBD2 (5 bases). This CDR3 spans 15 amino acids. The germline gives CDR1 SGHTA, CDR2 FQGNSA. The V and J ends lost 6 bases and 0 bases respectively, with 12 bases between them. DNA of the CDR3: TGTGCCAGCAGAACCGGACTGAGCTCCTACAATGAGCAGTTCTTC. Translation: CASRTGLSSYNEQFF.

This chain links TRBV27 with TRBJ2-5; 7 bases agree with TRBD1. The germline CDR1 and CDR2 sequences are MNHEY and SMNVEV (reference sequence). This CDR3 region has 14 residues. Trimming removed 5 bases from V and 5 bases from J; junction bases left unmatched: 8. The CDR3 DNA reads TGTGCCAGCAGTCGTCGCCAGGGGGTTGAGACCCAGTACTTC. This encodes CASSRRQGVETQYF.

The CDR3 region is CASNAGTSQAREQYF. For the CDR3, the DNA is TGTGCCAGCAACGCGGGGACTAGCCAGGCGAGGGAGCAGTACTTC. The V and J genes are TRBV9 and TRBJ2-7; 9 nucleotides agree with TRBD2. Per germline, CDR1 SGDLS and CDR2 YYNGEE. The CDR3 runs 15 residues. The junction had 14 bases not matched to a gene; V was cut back by 6 bases and J by 7 bases.

This clone was seen a handful of times. The chain is built from TRBV5-1 and TRBJ2-7, with a weak D call TRBD1 (5 bases). The CDR3 has 14 amino acids. CDR1 is SGHRS and CDR2 is YFSETQ in the germline V gene. The germline V and J ends were trimmed by 1 base and 5 bases, with 13 bases remaining between them. The CDR3 here is CASSLRPTRDEQYF. The CDR3 DNA reads as TGCGCCAGCAGCTTGCGTCCTACCAGGGACGAGCAGTACTTC. The full variable domain, in which reference TRBV5-1 and TRBJ2-7 provide the parts outside the CDR3, is KAGVTQTPRYLIKTRGQQVTLSCSPISGHRSVSWYQQTPGQGLQFLFEYFSETQRNKGNFPGRFSGRQFSNSRSEMNVSTLELGDSALYLCASSLRPTRDEQYFGPGTRLTVT.

This clone was picked up a small number of times. The chain carries TRBV5-3 and TRBJ2-1; D might be TRBD2 (5 bases). TRBV5-3 is noted as an ORF with a role that remains uncertain. This CDR3 region has 15 residues. The V and J ends lost 4 bases and 4 bases respectively, with 15 bases between them. Here the CDR3 reads CARSPGLGLYNEQFF. As DNA, the CDR3 is TGTGCCAGAAGCCCTGGACTCGGACTTTACAATGAGCAGTTCTTC.

The chain recombines TRBV7-9 with TRBJ1-2, with TRBD1 as a possible D gene (5 bases). Looked up from germline, CDR1 is SEHNR and CDR2 is FQNEAQ (reference sequence). Trimming took off 6 bases at V and 8 bases at J, with 22 bases between the two ends. The CDR3 contains 15 residues. Here the CDR3 reads CASRHTSERQRGYTF. For the CDR3, the DNA is TGTGCCAGCAGACATACCAGTGAACGACAGAGGGGCTACACCTTC.

This clone came up once. This chain joins TRBV5-1 and TRBJ2-5, with 10 nucleotides matching TRBD2. Germline V CDR1 and CDR2: SGHRS, YFSETQ. CDR3 size: 16 residues. Losses at the gene ends were 0 bases for V and 2 bases for J; bases not matched to a gene: 4. CDR3 in amino acids: CASSLGLAGVQETQYF. In DNA form, the CDR3 reads TGCGCCAGCAGCTTGGGGCTAGCGGGGGTACAAGAGACCCAGTACTTC.

The rearrangement links TRBV11-2 to TRBJ1-5, with D tentatively TRBD1 (6 bases). Germline loops: CDR1 SGHAT, CDR2 FQNNGV. CDR3 length equals 13 residues. Deletions cut 4 bases from V and 5 bases from J, with 9 bases between. CDR3: CASSWGLDQPQHF. The CDR3 nucleotides are TGTGCCAGCAGCTGGGGGCTGGATCAGCCCCAGCATTTT.

The chain couples TRBV18 to TRBJ2-7; 9 bases are shared with TRBD1. Germline CDR1 KGHSH, CDR2 LQKENI. V shed 4 bases, J shed 3 bases, and the junction held 7 bases outside the gene matches. The CDR3 is made up of 15 amino acids. The DNA for the CDR3 is TGTGCCAGCTCACTCTCTTGGACAGGGGACTACGAGCAGTACTTC. It specifies CASSLSWTGDYEQYF.

This chain joins TRBV11-2 and TRBJ1-6, with 7 nucleotides matching TRBD1. The CDR3 covers 14 residues. Per the germline V gene, CDR1 is SGHAT and CDR2 is FQNNGV. Germline trimming cut 7 bases from V and 6 bases from J; bases unmatched to any gene: 6. The CDR3 DNA follows: TGTGCCAGCACCCAGACAGGGATTAATTCACCCCTCCACTTT. Translating gives CASTQTGINSPLHF.

The gene calls are TRBV5-8 and TRBJ1-1, with 7 bases matching TRBD1. With V trimmed by 5 bases and J by 6 bases, 7 bases remained unmatched. CDR1 and CDR2 (germline): SGHTS, YDEGEE. This CDR3 is built from 13 residues. The CDR3 DNA is TGTGCCAGCAGAAGTAGGGGGCTACCTGAAGCTTTCTTT. This sequence encodes CASRSRGLPEAFF.

The chain recombines TRBV12-3 or TRBV12-4 with TRBJ1-1; TRBD1 aligns across 8 bases. Germline trimming cut 5 bases from V and 8 bases from J; bases unmatched to any gene: 7. This CDR3 spans 13 amino acids. The chain's CDR3 is CASSPRTGTEAFF. The CDR3 nucleotides read TGTGCCAGCAGTCCGAGGACAGGGACCGAAGCTTTCTTT.